This T cell receptor beta chain was documented in a study of identical twins. Study-level results: Out-of-frame alpha sequences shared by twins showed excess low generation probability.

A note on this clonotype: No antigen is known for it.

A universal primer site came from template switching; cDNA carried unique molecular identifiers. A single record per CDR3 protein comes from TCRdb applying MiXCR to the 5' RACE reads. The table records 450,000 to 650,000 distinct CDR3 sequences, 7.5% to 10% of them present only once. Another study also made use of these data, one on yellow fever vaccine responses in identical twins.

This sequence originates from a woman under 30 in good health. Sequencing was carried out using PBMCs.

In DNA, the CDR3 is TGCGCCAGCACTACCGGCACTAATGAAAAACTGTTTTTT. Protein sequence: CASTTGTNEKLFF. The chain recombines TRBV5-1 with TRBJ1-4; no firm D call. CDR1 and CDR2 (germline): SGHRS, YFSETQ. The V gene lost 6 bases and the J gene lost 2 bases, with 8 bases spanning the gap. CDR3 length equals 13 residues.